Each of the 2 T cell receptor beta chains below was sequenced from the same sample in a study of T cell responses to AZD1222 COVID-19 vaccine. Assay: immunoSEQ multiplex PCR; the TCRdb copy retains only in-frame clones and omits some. Of tens of thousands of clones listed, approximately 85% are singletons. The specimen comprised peripheral blood, sampled on day 0 of MenACWY control vaccination. These receptor sequences come from an adult in good health.

This clone was found once. This rearrangement joins TRBV5-6 to TRBJ2-2, with a weak D call TRBD1 (5 bases). V was shortened by 0 bases and J by 5 bases, with 11 bases between the two germline ends. CDR3 length equals 15 residues. Germline values: CDR1 SGHDT, CDR2 YYEEEE. CDR3 nucleotides: TGTGCCAGCAGCTTGGTCGACAGTTCAACCGGGGAGCTGTTTTTT. Translated: CASSLVDSSTGELFF.

Here the CDR3 reads CASNTFAGTGYEKLFF. CDR3 sequence (DNA): TGTGCCAGCAACACTTTCGCCGGGACAGGGTACGAAAAACTGTTTTTT. The chain recombines TRBV5-6 with TRBJ1-4; 9 positions agree with TRBD1. Looked up from germline, CDR1 is SGHDT and CDR2 is YYEEEE. J was trimmed by 8 bases and V by 6 bases; bases with no gene match: 14. There are 16 residues in the CDR3.